The clone carrying this T cell receptor beta chain has only one observation. Antigen unknown. The source of the sample is a study of OX40 agonist ivuxolimab in advanced cancers. Patients with autoimmune history or systemic immunosuppression were excluded. At baseline, cycle 4 day 1, and cycle 7 day 1, blood was sampled. Only in-frame clones appear in the TCRdb table, and some are missing; sequencing was by immunoSEQ multiplex PCR. The data hold some 70,000 clones, with around 82% observed a single time. This CDR3 spans 16 amino acids. The J segment lost 0 bases and the V segment lost 2 bases, leaving 4 bases of the junction unmatched. Germline V gene sequence: CDR1 SGHTA, CDR2 FQGTGA. Overall study findings and caveats: More expanded clones were found, on average, in CD8+ than in CD4+ T cells.

The specimen was CD4+ or CD8+ T cells sorted from blood, collected in a trial of the OX40 agonist ivuxolimab. The receptor comes from an adult with an advanced solid tumor such as melanoma, head and neck, liver or kidney cancer. The chain combines TRBV7-3 with TRBJ1-1; TRBD1 aligns across 9 bases. CDR3 amino acids: CASSLVGQGMNTEAFF. CDR3 bases: TGTGCCAGCAGCTTAGTCGGACAGGGGATGAACACTGAAGCTTTCTTT. Based on the CDR3 plus reference TRBV7-3 and TRBJ1-1, the full variable domain is GAGVSQTPSNKVTEKGKYVELRCDPISGHTALYWYRQSLGQGPEFLIYFQGTGAADDSGLPNDRFFAVRPEGSVSTLKIQRTERGDSAVYLCASSLVGQGMNTEAFFGQGTRLTVV.